This is a list of T cell receptor beta chains from one sample in a study of follicular helper T cells after annual influenza vaccination. The repertoire was sequenced with immunoSEQ multiplex PCR; TCRdb's copy has only in-frame clones and lacks some. Of about 7,800 clones in the sample, 70% to 90% were seen once. The sequenced sample was CXCR5+ CD38- circulating T follicular helper cells from blood, obtained 7 days after influenza vaccination. These receptor sequences come from an adult who received the influenza vaccine. CDR3s include the opening cysteine and the closing phenylalanine or tryptophan. D genes are given only for firm matches. Clone sizes are given selectively: once, few, many, or a class where the clone is expanded.

TRBV6-4	TRBJ2-4	.	TRBD1	TGTGCCAGCAGCCAGGACAGGGGCGGCATTCAGTACTTC	CASSQDRGGIQYF
TRBV4-3	TRBJ1-6	.	TRBD1	TGCGCCAGCAGCCAAGAGGACAGGGATAATTCACCCCTCCACTTT	CASSQEDRDNSPLHF
TRBV6-5	TRBJ1-1	.	.	TGTGCCAGCAGTCACACCGTCGGGGGCACTGAAGCTTTCTTT	CASSHTVGGTEAFF
TRBV30	TRBJ1-2	.	.	TGTGCCTGGAGTAAACAAGGACAACTCTATGGCTACACCTTC	CAWSKQGQLYGYTF
TRBV5-6	TRBJ1-2	few	.	TGTGCCAGCAGGAAACGCGCGGGGCAGAATGGCTACACCTTC	CASRKRAGQNGYTF
TRBV6-5	TRBJ1-6	.	TRBD1	TGTGCCAGCAGTTACTCGGGACAGGGTAGTAGATCACCCCTCCACTTT	CASSYSGQGSRSPLHF
TRBV18	TRBJ2-7	.	TRBD1	TGTGCCAGCTCACCACAGGGGACAGGGGGCTCCTACGAGCAGTACTTC	CASSPQGTGGSYEQYF
TRBV6-5	TRBJ1-2	few	.	TGTGCCACCATGGGTGGGCTCTATGGCTACACCTTC	CATMGGLYGYTF
TRBV18	TRBJ2-7	few	.	TGTGCCAGCTCACCAGCGGCCGACTACGAGCAGTACTTC	CASSPAADYEQYF
TRBV18	TRBJ1-5	.	.	TGTGCCAGCTCACTGGTAGGGGGTCAGCCCCAGCATTTT	CASSLVGGQPQHF
TRBV6-4	TRBJ2-3	.	.	TGTGCCAGCAGTCAGGACTGGAACACAGATACGCAGTATTTT	CASSQDWNTDTQYF
TRBV30	TRBJ2-5	once	.	TGTGCCTGGAGTCGGGGTAGCCTTCAAGAGACCCAGTACTTC	CAWSRGSLQETQYF